This T cell receptor (beta chain) was recovered during a study of shared clonotypes between healthy human individuals. The germline V gene encodes CDR1 SGHRS and CDR2 YFSETQ. The CDR3 extends over 14 amino acids. The ends were cut back, 1 base at V and 2 bases at J, with 10 bases in the middle. From CD4+ cells came CD45RA+ naive and CD45RA-negative memory subsets. It was at deep level that the assay was run. Clones were sequenced by immunoSEQ multiplex PCR, and TCRdb holds only the in-frame ones, with some missing. The data show 2 million to 2.5 million clones, more than 85% seen once. The chain carries TRBV5-1 and TRBJ2-7, with D unresolved. The TCR originated in a man between 18 and 35 years old in good health. Some clones in this sample may be carry-over from other donors' samples. The specimen was naive CD4+ T cells from PBMCs. Subset described: CD45RA+ positively selected. The CDR3 loop is CASSLSRSPYEQYF. CDR3 coding DNA: TGCGCCAGCAGCTTGTCCAGGTCCCCCTACGAGCAGTACTTC.